The text below deals with one TCR beta chain. Its antigen is currently unknown. Method: immunoSEQ multiplex PCR; TCRdb's copy keeps in-frame clones and lacks some. The repertoire holds about 72,000 clones, with around 91% as singletons. The sample is drawn from a study of OX40 agonist ivuxolimab in advanced cancers. Study as a whole: Patients assigned to dose escalation were diagnosed with hepatocellular carcinoma, melanoma, renal cell or head and neck cancer. Allowance was made for prior anti-PD-1, anti-PD-L1 or anti-CTLA-4 therapy, and around 41% had some. Partial responses were seen in three patients, one with hepatocellular carcinoma and two with cutaneous melanoma. Study-level results: There were also nonresponders showing low normalized T-cell clonal expansion.

The specimen comprised CD4+ or CD8+ T cells sorted from blood, sampled in a trial of the OX40 agonist ivuxolimab. This TCR was recovered from an adult with an advanced solid tumor such as melanoma, head and neck, liver or kidney cancer.

CDR3 sequence: CASSRSGYGYTF. DNA of the CDR3: TGTGCCAGCAGCCGAAGCGGCTATGGCTACACCTTC. V and J are TRBV6-5 and TRBJ1-2; D call uncertain. CDR3 length equals 12 residues. Germline V gene data show CDR1 as MNHEY and CDR2 as SVGAGI. Trimming shortened V by 6 bases and J by 4 bases, and 9 bases separated the two germline ends.